The 19 T cell receptor beta chains listed next were all sequenced from one sample in a study of Graves' ophthalmopathy and Graves' hyperthyroidism. Using RNA transcripts, the TCR beta CDR3 regions were amplified. Second-round multiplex PCR came after a first-round RT-PCR that employed HTBI primers. TCRdb re-called the multiplex PCR reads with MiXCR, one entry per CDR3 protein. The sample records about 410,000 distinct CDR3 sequences, 18% being singletons. The sequencing sample was made of peripheral blood. The source is a woman aged 18-29 years with Graves' ophthalmopathy.

Many counts were recorded for this clonotype. This chain uses TRBV3-1 with TRBJ1-6; TRBD1 is a possible D gene (5 bases). CDR3 size: 16 residues. Germline V gene data show CDR1 as LGHDT and CDR2 as YNNKEL (reference sequence). V was pared by 0 bases and J by 2 bases, with 8 bases between. The CDR3 reads CASSQEGGPYNSPLHF. The CDR3 DNA sequence: TGTGCCAGCAGCCAAGAGGGGGGACCCTATAATTCACCCCTCCACTTT.

The chain has TRBV6-1 and TRBJ2-5; no reliable D call. The V end was cut by 6 bases, the J end by 0 bases, with 11 bases between. Germline-derived CDR1 and CDR2 are MNHNS and SASEGT. The CDR3 is 14 amino acids. In DNA form, the CDR3 reads TGTGCCAGCAGCCTTACGGAGTACCAAGAGACCCAGTACTTC. This translates into CASSLTEYQETQYF.

This clonotype has a handful of counts. The rearrangement links TRBV20-1 to TRBJ2-7, with D unresolved. Germline V gene sequence: CDR1 DFQATT, CDR2 SNEGSKA (reference sequence). V dropped 3 bases and J dropped 7 bases, with 10 bases sitting between them. The length of the CDR3 is 11 residues. As DNA, the CDR3 is TGCAGTGCTAGCGCCTCTAGGGAGCAGTACTTC. Protein sequence: CSASASREQYF.

This clonotype was found many times. The chain has TRBV7-6 and TRBJ2-5; D possibly matches TRBD1 or TRBD2 (5 bases each). This CDR3 is built from 15 residues. Trimming took off 5 bases at V and 5 bases at J, with 18 bases between the two ends. CDR1 is SGHVS and CDR2 is FNYEAQ in the germline V gene. In DNA form, the CDR3 reads TGTGCCAGCAGCCCCCCGAGGGGTGGCTTGGAGACCCAGTACTTC. Translating gives CASSPPRGGLETQYF.

This clonotype has a count of ten or more. J is TRBJ2-7 and V is TRBV12-3 or TRBV12-4, with D unresolved. The CDR3 runs 14 residues. The germline V and J ends were trimmed by 3 bases and 0 bases, with 9 bases remaining between them. The CDR3 nucleotides are TGTGCCAGCAGTTTCCGAGTCAACTCCTACGAGCAGTACTTC. Protein: CASSFRVNSYEQYF.

Ten or more counts support this clonotype. The genes are TRBV11-2 and TRBJ2-5; 8 positions agree with TRBD2. Looked up from germline, CDR1 is SGHAT and CDR2 is FQNNGV. J gave up 7 bases and V 5 bases, and 6 bases lay outside the gene matches. The CDR3 has 13 residues. The CDR3 reads CASSPGLEGTQYF. The CDR3 DNA sequence: TGTGCCAGCAGCCCGGGACTAGAGGGGACCCAGTACTTC.

In its sample, this clonotype was seen many times. A much larger clone is a single base away; this may be a read error. This chain links TRBV28 with TRBJ2-7; D is undetermined. CDR1 and CDR2 (germline): MDHEN, SYDVKM. The CDR3 has 16 amino acids. DNA for the CDR3: TGTGTCAGCAGTTCGCTCGGACGGGCAAGCTCCTACGAGCAGTACTTC. This codes for CVSSSLGRASSYEQYF. Filled out from reference TRBV28 and TRBJ2-7, the complete variable domain reads DVKVTQSSRYLVKRTGEKVFLECVQDMDHENMFWYRQDPGLGLRLIYFSYDVKMKEKGDIPEGYSVSREKKERFSLILESASTNQTSMYLCVSSSLGRASSYEQYFGPGTRLTVT.

The chain recombines TRBV12-3 or TRBV12-4 with TRBJ2-7; 10 positions agree with TRBD1. The V segment lost 4 bases and the J segment 0 bases; nucleotides outside the gene matches: 3. The CDR3 sequence is 15 residues long. The DNA of the CDR3 is TGTGCCAGCAGTTCCGGGACAGGGGCCTCCTACGAGCAGTACTTC. This codes for CASSSGTGASYEQYF.

The table lists this clonotype with many counts. V usage is TRBV2 and J usage is TRBJ1-5; D remains ambiguous. The germline V gene has CDR1 SNHLY and CDR2 FYNNEI. The V end lost 4 bases, the J end lost 4 bases, and 5 bases lay between the germline ends. CDR3 length: 12 amino acids. The CDR3 DNA reads as TGTGCCAGCAGTGTACTAAATCAGCCCCAGCATTTT. Encoded protein: CASSVLNQPQHF. Looking up the rest from reference TRBV2 and TRBJ1-5 gives the full variable domain: EPEVTQTPSHQVTQMGQEVILRCVPISNHLYFYWYRQILGQKVEFLVSFYNNEISEKSEIFDDQFSVERPDGSNFTLKIRSTKLEDSAMYFCASSVLNQPQHFGDGTRLSIL.

The gene calls are TRBV19 and TRBJ2-7; 7 nucleotides agree with TRBD1. CDR3 length equals 14 residues. Germline assignment: CDR1 LNHDA and CDR2 SQIVND (reference sequence). The J segment lost 2 bases and the V segment lost 7 bases, leaving 8 bases of the junction unmatched. Written as DNA, the CDR3 is TGTGCCAGTACTATGCGACAGGGCCCCTACGAGCAGTACTTC. Encoded protein: CASTMRQGPYEQYF. Full variable domain (outside the CDR3, taken from reference TRBV19 and TRBJ2-7): DGGITQSPKYLFRKEGQNVTLSCEQNLNHDAMYWYRQDPGQGLRLIYYSQIVNDFQKGDIAEGYSVSREKKESFPLTVTSAQKNPTAFYLCASTMRQGPYEQYFGPGTRLTVT.

This clonotype occurred many times. The chain carries TRBV30 and TRBJ2-2, with a possible D match to TRBD1 (6 bases). The CDR3 spans 13 residues. Germline CDR1 is GTSNPN and CDR2 is SVGIG (reference sequence). Trimming cost V 6 bases and J 3 bases, with 11 bases left between them. The CDR3 loop is CACNREHTGELFF. CDR3 bases: TGTGCCTGTAACAGGGAACACACCGGGGAGCTGTTTTTT.

V is TRBV6-1 and J is TRBJ1-1; the match to TRBD1 covers 8 bases. This CDR3 contains 15 residues. V shed 2 bases, J shed 1 base, and the junction held 3 bases outside the gene matches. Germline-derived CDR1 and CDR2 are MNHNS and SASEGT. In DNA, the CDR3 is TGTGCCAGCAGTGAACAGGGGGCGAGGAACACTGAAGCTTTCTTT. Its protein is CASSEQGARNTEAFF.

This clonotype was seen at least ten times. The chain recombines TRBV19 with TRBJ2-5, with 7 bases aligning to TRBD1. This CDR3 is 13 amino acids long. Unmatched junction bases numbered 4, after V lost 7 bases and J lost 2 bases. CDR1 and CDR2 (germline): LNHDA, SQIVND (reference sequence). The CDR3 coding sequence is TGTGCCAGTAAAGACAGGGTGCAAGAGACCCAGTACTTC. It translates to CASKDRVQETQYF.

This clonotype has ten or more counts. The chain couples TRBV27 to TRBJ1-5; D is unclear. The germline V gene has CDR1 MNHEY and CDR2 SMNVEV (reference sequence). This CDR3 region has 14 residues. Trimming pared 7 bases from V and 0 bases from J, leaving 10 bases between. The CDR3 DNA sequence: TGTGCCAGCAAAAAACTCAGTAGCAATCAGCCCCAGCATTTT. It encodes CASKKLSSNQPQHF.

In this sample, this clonotype turned up many times. The chain links TRBV11-1 to TRBJ2-7; 12 positions match TRBD1. The CDR3 loop spans 17 amino acids. Germline CDR1 reads SGHAT; CDR2 reads FQDESV (reference sequence). The V gene end was trimmed by 2 bases and the J gene end by 5 bases; junction bases not matched to a gene: 10. The CDR3 DNA follows: TGTGCCAGCAGCTTACCCGGGACAGGGGGCCTTCGGGACGAGCAGTACTTC. It codes for CASSLPGTGGLRDEQYF.

This clonotype was recorded at least ten times. The rearrangement joins TRBV7-9 to TRBJ1-5, with D hard to call. Trimming removed 5 bases at V and 4 bases at J, with 9 bases between. The CDR3 is 13 amino acids. From germline, CDR1 is SEHNR and CDR2 FQNEAQ (reference sequence). The chain's CDR3 is CASSDSQNQPQHF. CDR3 sequence (DNA): TGTGCCAGCAGCGATAGCCAAAATCAGCCCCAGCATTTT.

At least ten counts were recorded for this clonotype. The rearrangement joins TRBV6-1 to TRBJ1-1, with D unclear. V was clipped by 3 bases and J by 10 bases, with 12 bases between them. Germline V gene lookup returns CDR1 MNHNS and CDR2 SASEGT. The CDR3 runs 12 residues. The CDR3: CASSEFGRGAFF. CDR3 sequence (DNA): TGTGCCAGCAGTGAGTTTGGTCGGGGAGCTTTCTTT.

Notes on this clonotype: This may stem from a read error, because a much larger clone lies one nucleotide away. It is likely a read error, because the conserved phenylalanine at the end of the CDR3 is missing. The rearrangement joins TRBV30 to TRBJ1-5; unclear D gene. This CDR3 is 13 amino acids long. The V gene's germline CDR1 is GTSNPN and CDR2 SVGIG (reference sequence). V was shortened by 2 bases and J by 6 bases, with 11 bases between the two germline ends. The CDR3 DNA reads TGTGCCTGGAGTACTAGGATGGGTCAGCCCCAGCATCTT. It yields the protein CAWSTRMGQPQHL.

This clonotype was counted at least ten times. This chain connects TRBV5-1 to TRBJ2-5; D is unclear. The V end was cut by 4 bases, the J end by 2 bases, with 9 bases between. Per the germline V gene, CDR1 is SGHRS and CDR2 is YFSETQ. The CDR3 length is 13 residues. The CDR3 sequence is CASSGVTQETQYF. The DNA for the CDR3 is TGCGCCAGCAGCGGGGTTACTCAAGAGACCCAGTACTTC.